The rows below give T cell receptor beta chains drawn from one sample of a study of read filtering for tumor transcriptome and immune sequencing. TCRdb itself ran the reads through MiXCR, one entry per CDR3 protein. The sample has 100,000 to 150,000 distinct CDR3 sequences, about an eighth seen once. The material sequenced was a population of CD138-negative cells sorted from bone marrow. These receptors came from a donor at least 40 years old with multiple myeloma. CDR3s include the opening cysteine and the closing phenylalanine or tryptophan. The D gene is left open where the match is weak. Not every row has a clone size; where given, it reads once, few, many or a size class.

j_gene,d_gene,abundance,v_gene,CDR3aa,CDR3nt
TRBJ2-3,TRBD2,many,TRBV7-2,CASSLQSAGDTDTQYF,TGTGCCAGCAGCTTACAGTCGGCGGGGGACACAGATACGCAGTATTTT
TRBJ2-7,-,-,TRBV20-1,CSARDWRQVDEQYF,TGCAGTGCTAGAGATTGGAGGCAGGTAGACGAGCAGTACTTC
TRBJ2-5,-,few,TRBV11-1,CASSFSGAERETQYF,TGTGCCAGCAGCTTTTCGGGGGCCGAACGGGAGACCCAGTACTTC
TRBJ2-7,TRBD2,few,TRBV15,CATGLADSYEQYF,TGTGCCACGGGACTAGCGGATTCCTACGAGCAGTACTTC
TRBJ2-3,TRBD2,many,TRBV20-1,CSAGVRGGSTDTQYF,TGCAGTGCTGGAGTACGGGGGGGGAGCACAGATACGCAGTATTTT
TRBJ2-7,TRBD2,few,TRBV7-9,CASSTQTSGINEQYF,TGTGCCAGCAGCACGCAGACTAGCGGGATAAACGAGCAGTACTTC
TRBJ1-1,-,-,TRBV4-1,CASTPRSGGGTEAFF,TGCGCCAGCACCCCTCGGAGCGGGGGCGGCACTGAAGCTTTCTTT
TRBJ2-7,-,many,TRBV20-1,CSARDGGGSYEQYF,TGCAGTGCTAGAGATGGAGGGGGCTCGTACGAGCAGTACTTC
TRBJ2-1,TRBD2,many,TRBV9,CASSVGSSGPNNEQFF,TGTGCCAGCAGCGTAGGGAGTAGCGGGCCAAACAATGAGCAGTTCTTC
TRBJ1-2,-,few,TRBV11-1,CASRRAQGDPGYTF,TGTGCCAGCAGACGCGCACAGGGCGACCCTGGCTACACCTTC
TRBJ1-5,-,many,TRBV27,CASSLTYQGANQPQHF,TGTGCCAGCAGTTTAACGTACCAAGGGGCCAATCAGCCCCAGCATTTT
TRBJ2-5,-,-,TRBV5-6,CASSLTATSSGPLVTQYF,TGTGCCAGCAGCTTGACAGCTACTAGCTCGGGGCCTCTGGTGACCCAGTACTTC
TRBJ2-4,TRBD1,many,TRBV5-1,CASSFRQGLAKNIQYF,TGTGCCAGCAGTTTCCGACAGGGTCTTGCCAAAAACATTCAGTACTTC
TRBJ2-1,-,many,TRBV28,CASSLNPLLPYNEQFF,TGTGCCAGCAGTTTAAACCCCCTCCTTCCGTACAATGAGCAGTTCTTC
TRBJ2-1,-,many,TRBV6-6,CASSPRTDAEQFF,TGTGCCAGCAGTCCGAGGACTGATGCGGAGCAGTTCTTC
TRBJ2-2,-,-,TRBV20-1,CSARDRRYNTGQLFF,TGCAGTGCTAGAGACAGGAGATATAACACCGGGCAGCTGTTTTTT
TRBJ1-1,-,many,TRBV20-1,CIGMKDANTEAFF,TGCATTGGAATGAAGGACGCGAACACTGAAGCTTTCTTT
TRBJ2-2,TRBD2,few,TRBV14,CASSRRTSPGELFF,TGTGCCAGCAGCCGTCGGACTAGCCCCGGGGAGCTGTTTTTT
TRBJ1-1,TRBD1,many,TRBV28,CASSLHRGRAEAFF,TGTGCCAGCAGTTTACACAGGGGGCGTGCTGAAGCTTTCTTT
TRBJ2-7,TRBD2,few,TRBV6-2/TRBV6-3,CASRSLAGSNEQYF,TGTGCCAGCAGATCACTAGCGGGAAGTAACGAGCAGTACTTC
TRBJ1-1,-,many,TRBV6-2/TRBV6-3,CASSYDRKMNTEAFF,TGTGCCAGCAGTTACGACAGGAAGATGAACACTGAAGCTTTCTTT
TRBJ1-4,-,many,TRBV12-3/TRBV12-4,CASRTQALQNEKLFF,TGTGCCAGCAGGACGCAGGCGCTACAGAATGAAAAACTGTTTTTT
TRBJ2-5,-,many,TRBV7-2,CASSPLRGGGQETQYF,TGTGCCAGCAGCCCACTTCGTGGTGGCGGACAAGAGACCCAGTACTTC
TRBJ2-1,TRBD2,-,TRBV12-3/TRBV12-4,CAGSFRASGGENNEPFF,TGTGCCGGCAGTTTCAGGGCTAGCGGGGGGGAAAACAATGAGCCGTTCTTC